This T cell receptor (beta chain) derives from a study of blood T cells in healthy people across ages (dated by TCRdb to the mid-2010s). Context from the whole study: In model experiments, roughly one uniquely barcoded TCR beta cDNA molecule per two T cells was captured by template switching. Using deep sequencing normalized with unique cDNA molecular identifiers, the study measured how TCR beta repertoire diversity changes with age. The donors were split into four age groups: young (average about 16 years), middle-aged (39), aged (over 55) and long-lived (under 90). Two additional independent replicas of 1 million unique cDNA reads from the same blood draw were analyzed for two donors (one aged 18 to 30 and one aged 80 or older). The research as a whole found: Estimates of total diversity from one million sequenced T cells were regarded as lower bounds and underestimates. Because profiling used bulk unsorted PBMCs, naive and antigen-experienced compartments could not be compared conclusively. The percentage of naive T cells measured by flow cytometry correlated strongly with observed TCR beta diversity. Observed TCR beta diversity per million T cells fell roughly linearly with age, and a significant reduction was already apparent by age roughly 40. Compared with the aged group, the long-lived group had more naive CD4+ T cells, fewer expanded clones and increased TCR diversity, suggesting age selection. Because the CMV infection status of the donors was unknown, age-related changes in expanded clonotypes may potentially have been confounded.

This clonotype was counted many times. The antigen it binds to is not known. Per-nucleotide qualities are absent, and no much larger clonotype sits a single base away. The library came from 5' RACE. TCRdb shows the sequencer as Illumina HiSeq 2500. A second PCR of roughly 7 to 11 cycles was run with a J-beta primer mix and a sample-barcoded 5' primer. A template-switch 5' adaptor carrying 12 random nucleotides introduced a unique molecular identifier onto each TCR beta cDNA molecule. Each sample yielded at least 2.5 million CDR3-containing paired-end reads. First-strand cDNA synthesis was performed from all RNA using the Mint cDNA synthesis kit, with priming by a TRBC-specific oligonucleotide. Following uracil-DNA glycosylase treatment, all cDNA underwent a first 18-cycle PCR with the universal primers M1SS and BC2_uni_R. From the authors' description of their analysis: Normalization of each sample was performed by random selection of 1 million high-quality reads, each carrying a distinct molecular identifier. Reads sharing molecular identifiers were discarded rather than binned into consensus sequences. CDR3 identification, clonotype clustering and error correction used MiTCR with a Q25 quality threshold and the strictest error-elimination algorithm. Lower-bound total TCR beta diversity was estimated with a nonparametric unseen species model using Euler transformation. The public reads were run again by TCRdb, first through fastp at Q25 and then through MiXCR, and only productive beta chains were kept. Each record represents a unique CDR3 protein, reported with the most common genes and DNA among its rows. Clone size and V and J calls follow TCRdb, not the original study. This sample comprises more than 900,000 distinct CDR3 sequences, under 35% of them detected only once. The top ten clones comprise 10% of the sample.

Donors were 39 systemically healthy Caucasian individuals from Russia aged about 6 to 100 years. Each donor gave about 9.8 milliliters of peripheral blood, drawn into EDTA-treated Vacutainer tubes. Ficoll-Paque density-gradient centrifugation was used to isolate PBMCs, with at least 6 million obtained per sample. Trizol reagent was used to extract total RNA from the PBMCs, yielding at least 6 micrograms per sample. For every donor, an aliquot of PBMCs went through flow cytometry to measure the percentages of naive CD45RAhigh/CD27high T cells. From a lookup of the germline V gene, CDR1 and CDR2 are KGHSH and LQKENI. Germline trimming: 5 bases from V, 3 bases from J; junction bases outside gene matches: 7. From the cysteine up to the phenylalanine, the CDR3 has a length of 15 residues. Only the CDR3 portion is preserved as DNA: 45 bases, with reading frame beginning at the first base. This sample was also put to use in a study of T cells of mothers and their children. The second study reports: Nine systemically healthy Caucasian individuals served as donors, namely three mothers together with their six children. cDNA synthesis consumed the entire amount of extracted RNA, loaded at approximately 1.4 ug RNA in each 15 ul reaction. In the second PCR, the M1S primer introduced both the sample barcodes and 2-4 random nucleotides. Over 9.5 million TCR beta CDR3 reads were obtained for each mother, and approximately 2.9 million reads were obtained for each child. Thymic selection similarly shapes TCR recombination output in related and unrelated pairs, with minor effect from inherited differences. Normalized repertoire overlap was always found to be slightly, but never significantly, higher in related mother-child pairs than in unrelated mother-child pairs. With a sensitivity of approximately 100 clones per million clonotypes, no persistent microchimeric T cell clones were detected. Deep NGS was used in the study to compare the TCR beta repertoires of mothers and children and to look for features that separate related mother-child pairs from unrelated individuals. Mothers averaged about 40 +/- 4 years of age and children averaged around 10 +/- 4 years. Libraries were sequenced on Illumina HiSeq 2000 with 100+100 nt paired-end reads after adapter ligation with NEBNext reagents. To prevent cross-contamination, the mother and child libraries were prepared one month apart and sequenced in separate runs. Each donor had between 500,000 and 2,000,000 distinct TCR beta clonotypes identified. Naive TCR beta clonotypes were estimated from low-frequency clonotypes matched to each donor's FACS-determined naive share, without sorting.

The material sequenced was blood. This receptor chain uses TRBV18 and TRBJ2-7, with 10 bases aligning to TRBD1. This receptor was identified in a woman between 35 and 50 years old in good health. The CDR3 region has the sequence CASSGQGQGIYEQYF. The nucleotides read TGTGCCAGCTCAGGGCAGGGACAGGGGATCTACGAGCAGTACTTC.